This is a list of T cell receptor beta chains from one sample in a study of blood T cell repertoires in COVID-19. Here immunoSEQ multiplex PCR was the method, and the copy in TCRdb shows in-frame clones only, minus some. The sample has around 150,000 clones; 60% to 80% are singletons. Sequencing input: peripheral blood. The origin of the receptors is a woman aged 50 to 65 with active or convalescent COVID-19. Each CDR3 is given with its conserved first and last residue. The D gene is left open where the match is weak. Clone size is given for some rows only: seen once, a few or many times, or a class if the clone is expanded.

j_gene,d_gene,abundance,v_gene,CDR3nt,CDR3aa
TRBJ2-2,NA,few,TRBV7-2,TGTGCCAGCAGCGGGGCTAGCGCCGGGGAGCTGTTTTTT,CASSGASAGELFF
TRBJ2-5,TRBD1,NA,TRBV11-3,TGTGCCAGCAGCTTAAGGGGACAGGGGCAAGAGACCCAGTACTTC,CASSLRGQGQETQYF
TRBJ2-7,NA,NA,TRBV6-2/TRBV6-3,TGTGCCAGCAGTTTCCCGTCCCACGAGCAGTACTTC,CASSFPSHEQYF
TRBJ1-6,TRBD1,NA,TRBV19,TGTGCCAGTAGTATGTGGGACAGGTATTCACCCCTCCACTTT,CASSMWDRYSPLHF
TRBJ2-3,TRBD1,NA,TRBV19,TGTGCCAGTAGGACGACAGGGTCAAGCACAGATACGCAGTATTTT,CASRTTGSSTDTQYF
TRBJ2-3,TRBD2,NA,TRBV5-1,TGCGCCAGCTTTTCCGGGACTAGCTTGTCAGATACGCAGTATTTT,CASFSGTSLSDTQYF
TRBJ1-4,TRBD1,NA,TRBV28,TGTGCCAGCAGTTTTTACAGGGGGACGGGGCGTGAAAAACTGTTTTTT,CASSFYRGTGREKLFF
TRBJ1-4,NA,NA,TRBV6-5,TGTGCCAGCAGTTGGGGGGCAACTAATGAAAAACTGTTTTTT,CASSWGATNEKLFF
TRBJ1-2,NA,NA,TRBV19,TGTGCCAGTAGTATAGATCGGCGGGTTGGCTACACCTTC,CASSIDRRVGYTF
TRBJ1-2,TRBD1,NA,TRBV5-6,TGTGCCAGCAGTTTGGGACAGGGCGGTGGCTACACCTTC,CASSLGQGGGYTF
TRBJ1-2,NA,NA,TRBV19,TGTGCCAGTAGTCCCGAGACAGGCTTCGGGGGCTACACCTTC,CASSPETGFGGYTF
TRBJ2-3,NA,NA,TRBV30,TGTGCCCTGTCTGGGGCCGCTATGGAAACGCAGTATTTT,CALSGAAMETQYF
TRBJ2-5,TRBD2,few,TRBV7-2,TGTGCCAGCAGCCCGCTGGAGGGACTAGCGGGGGGAGAGACCCAGTACTTC,CASSPLEGLAGGETQYF
TRBJ2-1,NA,NA,TRBV29-1,TGCAGCGTTGAAGTGGTTCCCCTTGGAGGGGAGCCTCCGAGCTCCTACAATGAGCAGTTCTTC,CSVEVVPLGGEPPSSYNEQFF
TRBJ2-7,NA,few,TRBV12-3/TRBV12-4,TGTGCCAGCAGGATCAACCCAAGCTCCCCGCAGTACTTC,CASRINPSSPQYF
TRBJ1-6,TRBD1,NA,TRBV5-1,TGCGCCAGCAGCTTATCCGGGACAGATAATTCACCCCTCCACTTT,CASSLSGTDNSPLHF
TRBJ2-3,TRBD1,NA,TRBV7-2,TGTGCCAGCAGCTTTGACAGGGGTTCAGATACGCAGTATTTT,CASSFDRGSDTQYF
TRBJ2-1,TRBD2,NA,TRBV30,TGTGCCTGGAGTTCCTCCCGGACTAGCGGGGAATACAATGAGCAGTTCTTC,CAWSSSRTSGEYNEQFF
TRBJ2-7,TRBD2,NA,TRBV6-2/TRBV6-3,TGTGCCAGCAGTTTACTAGCGGGAGTGGGAGAGCAGTACTTC,CASSLLAGVGEQYF
TRBJ2-1,TRBD2,once,TRBV2,TGTGCCAGCAGTGAAGACGGACTAGCGGGGGGAAAGCAGTTCTTC,CASSEDGLAGGKQFF
TRBJ1-4,NA,NA,TRBV2,TGTGCCAGCAGGCGGGATGAAAAACTGTTTTTT,CASRRDEKLFF
TRBJ1-2,NA,NA,TRBV5-6,TGTGCCAGCAGCCCGGAGACAGGCTGGAACTATGGCTACACCTTC,CASSPETGWNYGYTF
TRBJ1-4,NA,NA,TRBV13,TGTGCCAGCAGCTTAAGGGGCTTGGGTAATGAAAAACTGTTTTTT,CASSLRGLGNEKLFF
TRBJ2-7,NA,few,TRBV18,TGTGCCAGCTCACCACGCGGCCTTGCCGGGGACGAGCAGTACTTC,CASSPRGLAGDEQYF
TRBJ2-3,TRBD1,NA,TRBV24-1,TGTGCCACCAGTGGTGGGACAGGGTGGTCGGATACGCAGTATTTT,CATSGGTGWSDTQYF
TRBJ2-2,TRBD1,once,TRBV19,TGTGCCAGTAGTAAGGGACAGGGTTCGAACACCGGGGAGCTGTTTTTT,CASSKGQGSNTGELFF
TRBJ1-2,NA,few,TRBV18,TGTGCCAGCTCCCAGGAGGGGTTCGATGGCTACACCTTC,CASSQEGFDGYTF
TRBJ2-7,NA,NA,TRBV7-2,TGTGCCAGCAGCTTAGGGTCCGGGGTTCGTGGCGAGCAGTACTTC,CASSLGSGVRGEQYF
TRBJ1-2,TRBD1,NA,TRBV28,TGTGCCAGCATATCAGGGGGCGCGTTTAACTATGGCTACACCTTC,CASISGGAFNYGYTF
TRBJ2-7,NA,once,TRBV6-5,TGTGCCAGCAGTTCCCCCTCGACAGGTTCCTACGAGCAGTACTTC,CASSSPSTGSYEQYF
TRBJ1-2,TRBD1,few,TRBV27,TGTGCCCCACCCCCCACGGCGGGACAGGGGATCTATGGCTACACCTTC,CAPPPTAGQGIYGYTF
TRBJ2-1,NA,few,TRBV6-6,TGTGCCAGCTCCCTGACAGGTCGGGATGAGCAGTTCTTC,CASSLTGRDEQFF
TRBJ2-1,TRBD2,NA,TRBV19,TGTGCCAGTAGGACTAGCGGACCCTCCTACAATGAGCAGTTCTTC,CASRTSGPSYNEQFF
TRBJ1-2,TRBD1,NA,TRBV7-9,TGTGCCAGCAGCTCTACGACAGGGTATGGCTACACCTTC,CASSSTTGYGYTF
TRBJ1-6,NA,NA,TRBV7-3,TGTGCCAGCAGCGCATACCCTACAGGAACCTATAATTCACCCCTCCACTTT,CASSAYPTGTYNSPLHF
TRBJ1-5,TRBD1,many,TRBV7-2,TGTGCCAGCAGCTTAGCAGGGGGCGCGGCCCAGCCCCAGCATTTT,CASSLAGGAAQPQHF
TRBJ1-1,TRBD1,NA,TRBV19,TGTGCCAGTAGTATAGGTGGACAGGGGGCCGGGGCTGAAGCTTTCTTT,CASSIGGQGAGAEAFF
TRBJ2-1,TRBD2,NA,TRBV4-3,TGCGCCAGCAGCCAAGATCTGGGGGGGAACAATGAGCAGTTCTTC,CASSQDLGGNNEQFF
TRBJ1-2,NA,few,TRBV3-1/TRBV3-2,TGTGCCAGCAGCCAAAGGGGAGGACACTATGGCTACACCTTC,CASSQRGGHYGYTF
TRBJ2-7,TRBD2,NA,TRBV5-1,TGCGCCAGCAGTTATATAGCGGGATCCTACGAGCAGTACTTC,CASSYIAGSYEQYF
TRBJ1-2,NA,few,TRBV14,TGTGCCAGCAGCCAAGCCTTCTATGGCTACACCTTC,CASSQAFYGYTF
TRBJ2-7,TRBD2,NA,TRBV7-8,TGTGCCAGCAGTTTGACTAGCGGGAGCAAGTACGAGCAGTACTTC,CASSLTSGSKYEQYF
TRBJ2-7,TRBD1,NA,TRBV19,TGTGCCAGTAGTGCCTTACGGGACAGGTCCTACGAGCAGTACTTC,CASSALRDRSYEQYF
TRBJ1-6,NA,NA,TRBV21-1,TGTGCCAGCAGCCGATGGCCCCCAGGGTACCATTCACCCCTCCACTTT,CASSRWPPGYHSPLHF
TRBJ2-5,TRBD2,NA,TRBV5-1,TGCGCCAGCAGCTTGGGAGGACTAGCGGGGGTTGAGCAAGAGACCCAGTACTTC,CASSLGGLAGVEQETQYF
TRBJ2-1,NA,NA,TRBV3-1/TRBV3-2,TGTGCCAGCAGCCAAGGGAGCGCCTACTCCTACAATGAGCAGTTCTTC,CASSQGSAYSYNEQFF
TRBJ1-2,TRBD1,NA,TRBV19,TGTGCCAGTAGTATCGGCCCACAGGGGGCCGACTATGGCTACACCTTC,CASSIGPQGADYGYTF
TRBJ1-6,NA,NA,TRBV5-4,TGTGCCAGCAGCACCCAAGCGGGGAATAATTCACCCCTCCACTTT,CASSTQAGNNSPLHF
TRBJ2-5,NA,NA,TRBV2,TGTGCCAGCAGTGAAAACCGGGGTGGACAAGAGACCCAGTACTTC,CASSENRGGQETQYF
TRBJ1-2,NA,NA,TRBV13,TGTGCCAGCAGCTTATGGCCAGGGGAAGGCTACACCTTC,CASSLWPGEGYTF
TRBJ2-5,TRBD1,NA,TRBV19,TGTGCCAGTACTGGCCTTGGTATGGGACAGCAAGAGACCCAGTACTTC,CASTGLGMGQQETQYF
TRBJ2-7,NA,NA,TRBV27,TGTGCCAGCAGTTTACAGGGATGGGACGAGCAGTACTTC,CASSLQGWDEQYF
TRBJ2-3,TRBD2,NA,TRBV3-1/TRBV3-2,TGTGCCAGCAGCCAAGATTCGCCGAATCCGGGACTAGAGTGGGATACGCAGTATTTT,CASSQDSPNPGLEWDTQYF
TRBJ1-1,NA,NA,TRBV2,TGTGCCAGCAGTGAAGCGCCCAGGGGTTCTGGTGAAGCTTTCTTT,CASSEAPRGSGEAFF
TRBJ2-3,TRBD2,few,TRBV4-1,TGCGCCAGCAGCCAAGGGCTAGCGGGGAGGGATACGCAGTATTTT,CASSQGLAGRDTQYF
TRBJ2-5,TRBD1,NA,TRBV25-1,TGTGCCAGCAGTGAATTGGCAGGGGCCAGGGGGGAGACCCAGTACTTC,CASSELAGARGETQYF
TRBJ2-1,TRBD2,NA,TRBV5-4,TGTGCCAGCAGCTCGCCGGGACTAGCGGGTCGAAGCTCCTACAATGAGCAGTTCTTC,CASSSPGLAGRSSYNEQFF